A selection of T cell receptor beta chains follows, all from one sample in a study of T cells in Graves' hyperthyroidism and ophthalmopathy. TCRdb itself ran the multiplex PCR reads through MiXCR, one entry per CDR3 protein. Of approximately 150,000 distinct CDR3 sequences in the sample, 9.4% were seen once. The sequencing input was blood. Source of these receptors: a woman aged 18-29 years with Graves' hyperthyroidism that later progressed to Graves' ophthalmopathy. The CDR3 runs from the conserved cysteine through the conserved F or W. The order of the fields is D gene, J gene, V gene, clone size, CDR3 protein, CDR3 DNA. A D gene is named only where the DNA matches it firmly. Some rows mark clone size as missing; the rest say once, few, many or name a class of expanded clone.

D: TRBD1
J: TRBJ2-5
V: TRBV12-3/TRBV12-4
size: many
CDR3: CASSLSGQGYETQYF
DNA: TGTGCCAGCAGTCTAAGTGGACAGGGCTATGAGACCCAGTACTTC

D: NA
J: TRBJ1-6
V: TRBV20-1
size: many
CDR3: CSALPNNSPLHF
DNA: TGCAGTGCGTTGCCCAATAATTCACCCCTCCACTTT

D: NA
J: TRBJ2-3
V: TRBV6-1
size: few
CDR3: CASSLGGTLPDTQYF
DNA: TGTGCCAGCAGTTTGGGGGGCACGTTGCCCGATACGCAGTATTTT

D: NA
J: TRBJ2-6
V: TRBV11-2
size: many
CDR3: CASSFRESGANVLTF
DNA: TGTGCCAGCAGCTTTAGAGAGTCTGGGGCCAACGTCCTGACTTTC

D: TRBD2
J: TRBJ2-5
V: TRBV18
size: few
CDR3: CASSSRATSGRASETQYF
DNA: TGTGCCAGCTCATCCAGGGCGACTAGCGGGAGGGCCTCCGAGACCCAGTACTTC

D: NA
J: TRBJ2-1
V: TRBV5-4
size: many
CDR3: CASSPADNHNEQFF
DNA: TGTGCCAGCAGCCCTGCGGACAACCACAATGAGCAGTTCTTC

D: TRBD1
J: TRBJ2-1
V: TRBV20-1
size: few
CDR3: CSARRQGYYNEQFF
DNA: TGCAGTGCTAGACGACAGGGGTACTACAATGAGCAGTTCTTC

D: NA
J: TRBJ2-5
V: TRBV19
size: many
CDR3: CASSIVGGKETQYF
DNA: TGTGCCAGTAGTATCGTGGGCGGGAAAGAGACCCAGTACTTC

D: NA
J: TRBJ1-1
V: TRBV5-6
size: few
CDR3: CASNLRVGILNTEAFF
DNA: TGTGCCAGCAACCTAAGGGTTGGAATTTTGAACACTGAAGCTTTCTTT

D: NA
J: TRBJ2-7
V: TRBV28
size: many
CDR3: CASSRYEQYF
DNA: TGTGCCAGCAGTCGCTACGAGCAGTACTTC

D: NA
J: TRBJ1-4
V: TRBV6-2/TRBV6-3
size: NA
CDR3: CASKPGHLLKGEKLFF
DNA: TGTGCCAGCAAACCGGGACACCTGCTAAAGGGGGAAAAACTGTTTTTT

D: NA
J: TRBJ2-1
V: TRBV6-2/TRBV6-3
size: many
CDR3: CASSLRSGQMGNEQFF
DNA: TGTGCCAGCAGCCTACGGTCGGGACAAATGGGCAATGAGCAGTTCTTC

D: NA
J: TRBJ2-1
V: TRBV18
size: many
CDR3: CASSLYTGLDNEQFF
DNA: TGTGCCAGCTCATTGTACACGGGACTGGACAATGAGCAGTTCTTC

D: TRBD2
J: TRBJ2-1
V: TRBV6-1
size: many
CDR3: CASSELLAGGYNEQFF
DNA: TGTGCCAGCAGTGAACTGTTAGCGGGGGGTTACAATGAGCAGTTCTTC

D: TRBD1
J: TRBJ1-6
V: TRBV20-1
size: many
CDR3: CSATGDSYNSPLHF
DNA: TGCAGTGCAACAGGGGATTCCTATAATTCACCCCTCCACTTT

D: NA
J: TRBJ1-5
V: TRBV28
size: many
CDR3: CASSLRLGYNQPQHF
DNA: TGTGCCAGCAGTTTGCGTTTGGGGTACAATCAGCCCCAGCATTTT

D: TRBD1
J: TRBJ2-6
V: TRBV28
size: many
CDR3: CASFGTGGSGANVLTF
DNA: TGTGCCAGCTTCGGGACAGGAGGCTCTGGGGCCAACGTCCTGACTTTC

D: NA
J: TRBJ1-2
V: TRBV7-2
size: NA
CDR3: CASSFQIGGGNYGYTF
DNA: TGTGCCAGCAGCTTCCAGATCGGGGGAGGTAACTATGGCTACACCTTC

D: TRBD1
J: TRBJ1-1
V: TRBV15
size: many
CDR3: CATGTGGIYTEAFF
DNA: TGTGCCACCGGGACAGGGGGCATTTACACTGAAGCTTTCTTT

D: NA
J: TRBJ1-4
V: TRBV5-4
size: many
CDR3: CASSRPGGKLFF
DNA: TGTGCCAGCAGCCGTCCAGGAGGTAAACTGTTTTTT

D: TRBD1
J: TRBJ2-1
V: TRBV24-1
size: many
CDR3: CATSDYGQGYNEQFF
DNA: TGTGCCACCAGTGACTACGGACAGGGCTACAATGAGCAGTTCTTC

D: TRBD1
J: TRBJ2-7
V: TRBV2
size: NA
CDR3: CASSLGQPEQYF
DNA: TGTGCCAGCAGCCTGGGACAGCCCGAGCAGTACTTC

D: TRBD1
J: TRBJ1-4
V: TRBV2
size: many
CDR3: CASNRGNEKLFF
DNA: TGTGCCAGCAACAGGGGTAATGAAAAACTGTTTTTT

D: TRBD2
J: TRBJ2-5
V: TRBV11-1
size: many
CDR3: CASSLEGLADETQYF
DNA: TGTGCCAGCAGCTTAGAGGGACTAGCGGATGAGACCCAGTACTTC

D: NA
J: TRBJ2-5
V: TRBV11-1
size: many
CDR3: CASSLLGTWQETQYF
DNA: TGTGCCAGCAGCTTACTGGGGACTTGGCAAGAGACCCAGTACTTC

D: NA
J: TRBJ2-7
V: TRBV24-1
size: many
CDR3: CATSAPGPPGEQYF
DNA: TGTGCCACCAGTGCTCCGGGACCACCTGGGGAGCAGTACTTC

D: TRBD2
J: TRBJ2-3
V: TRBV20-1
size: many
CDR3: CSARELAGVNTQYF
DNA: TGCAGTGCTAGAGAACTAGCGGGAGTAAATACGCAGTATTTT

D: NA
J: TRBJ1-6
V: TRBV12-3/TRBV12-4
size: many
CDR3: CASSYTIRGQGSYNSPLHF
DNA: TGTGCCAGCAGTTATACCATCAGGGGTCAGGGCTCCTATAATTCACCCCTCCACTTT

D: TRBD1
J: TRBJ2-3
V: TRBV12-3/TRBV12-4
size: many
CDR3: CASNHGTGVTTDTQYF
DNA: TGTGCCAGCAATCACGGGACAGGGGTTACCACAGATACGCAGTATTTT

D: NA
J: TRBJ1-5
V: TRBV4-1
size: few
CDR3: CASSQDLGRNQPQHF
DNA: TGCGCCAGCAGCCAAGATTTGGGACGCAATCAGCCCCAGCATTTT

D: NA
J: TRBJ1-1
V: TRBV12-5
size: NA
CDR3: CASGLGETEAFF
DNA: TGTGCTAGTGGTTTAGGGGAAACTGAAGCTTTCTTT